This T cell receptor (beta chain) was found in a study of T cell responses to AZD1222 COVID-19 vaccine. Findings of the study overall: Donors were largely white British and mainly female; clonal diversity was possibly underestimated. At 160-218 and 743-854, vaccine-associated CD4 TCRs were dominant, and they spanned spike. The repertoires were collected only after the peak T cell response.

Sequencing used immunoSEQ multiplex PCR; TCRdb keeps in-frame clones, though not all of them. This table holds about 150,000 clones, 80% to 95% found once. This clone has just a few counts. Antigen unknown. Deletions cut 4 bases from V and 1 base from J, with 10 bases between. This CDR3 contains 13 residues. CDR1 GTSNPN and CDR2 SVGIG come from the germline V gene (reference sequence). This specimen was peripheral blood, taken 28 days after the second AZD1222 dose. The source of this sequence is an adult who received the AZD1222 COVID-19 vaccine. The gene calls are TRBV30 and TRBJ1-1; no clear D gene. Here the CDR3 DNA reads TGTGCCTGGACCCTGGCGTGGAACACTGAAGCTTTCTTT. Protein: CAWTLAWNTEAFF.